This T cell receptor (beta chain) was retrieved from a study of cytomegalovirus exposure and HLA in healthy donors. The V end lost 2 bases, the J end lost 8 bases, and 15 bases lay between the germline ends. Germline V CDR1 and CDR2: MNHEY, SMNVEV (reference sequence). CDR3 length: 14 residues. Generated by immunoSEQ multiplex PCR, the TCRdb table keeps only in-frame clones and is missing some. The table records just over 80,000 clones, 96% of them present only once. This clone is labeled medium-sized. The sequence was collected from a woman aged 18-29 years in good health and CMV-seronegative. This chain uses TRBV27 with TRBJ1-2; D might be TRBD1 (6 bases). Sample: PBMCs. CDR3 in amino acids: CASSLTGTFKGYTF. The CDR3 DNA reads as TGTGCCAGCAGTTTAACCGGGACATTTAAGGGCTACACCTTC.